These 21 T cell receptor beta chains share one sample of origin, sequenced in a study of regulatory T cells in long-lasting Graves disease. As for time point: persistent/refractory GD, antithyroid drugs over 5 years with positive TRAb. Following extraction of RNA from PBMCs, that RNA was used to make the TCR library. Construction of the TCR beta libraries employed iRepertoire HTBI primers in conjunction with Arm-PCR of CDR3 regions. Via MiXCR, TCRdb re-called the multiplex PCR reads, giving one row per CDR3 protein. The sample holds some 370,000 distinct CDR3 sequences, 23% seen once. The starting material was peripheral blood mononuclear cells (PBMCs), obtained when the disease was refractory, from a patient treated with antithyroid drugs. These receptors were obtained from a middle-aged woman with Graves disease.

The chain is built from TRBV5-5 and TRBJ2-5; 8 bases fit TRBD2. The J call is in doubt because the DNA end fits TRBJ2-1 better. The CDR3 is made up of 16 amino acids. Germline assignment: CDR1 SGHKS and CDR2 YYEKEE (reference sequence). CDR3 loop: CASSLTGLAAANEQFF. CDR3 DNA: TGTGCCAGCAGCCTTACAGGACTAGCCGCAGCCAATGAGCAGTTCTTC.

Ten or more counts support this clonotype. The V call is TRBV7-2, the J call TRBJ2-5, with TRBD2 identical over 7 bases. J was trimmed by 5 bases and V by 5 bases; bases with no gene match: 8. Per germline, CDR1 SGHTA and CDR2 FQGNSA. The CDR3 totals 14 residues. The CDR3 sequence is CASSPLVGRETQYF. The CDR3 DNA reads TGTGCCAGCAGCCCCCTTGTCGGGAGGGAGACCCAGTACTTC.

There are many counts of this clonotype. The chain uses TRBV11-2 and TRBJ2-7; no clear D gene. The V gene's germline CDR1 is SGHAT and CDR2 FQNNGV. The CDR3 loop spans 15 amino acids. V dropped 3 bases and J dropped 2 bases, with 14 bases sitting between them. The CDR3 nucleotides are TGTGCCAGCAGCTTGCTGCCGGGCTCAACCTACGAGCAGTACTTC. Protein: CASSLLPGSTYEQYF.

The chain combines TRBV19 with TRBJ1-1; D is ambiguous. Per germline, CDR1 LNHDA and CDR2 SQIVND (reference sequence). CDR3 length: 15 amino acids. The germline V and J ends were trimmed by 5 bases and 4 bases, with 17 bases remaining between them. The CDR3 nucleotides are TGTGCCAGTAGTCCGGACGGAGGGTTCCCCACTGAAGCTTTCTTT. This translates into CASSPDGGFPTEAFF.

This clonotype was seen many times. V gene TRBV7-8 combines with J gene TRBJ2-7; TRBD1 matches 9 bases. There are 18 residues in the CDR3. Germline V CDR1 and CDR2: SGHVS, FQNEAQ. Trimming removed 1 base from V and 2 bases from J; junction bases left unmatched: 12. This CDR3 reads CASSLEAGTGFIPYEQYF. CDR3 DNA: TGTGCCAGCAGCTTAGAGGCCGGGACAGGGTTCATTCCCTACGAGCAGTACTTC.

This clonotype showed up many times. CDR3 amino acids: CASSLSPGETQYF. DNA of the CDR3: TGTGCCAGCAGCTTAAGTCCAGGAGAGACCCAGTACTTC. This chain connects TRBV7-9 to TRBJ2-5; D call uncertain. Trimming pared 2 bases from V and 4 bases from J, leaving 8 bases between. The CDR3 runs to 13 residues. Per germline, CDR1 SEHNR and CDR2 FQNEAQ (reference sequence).

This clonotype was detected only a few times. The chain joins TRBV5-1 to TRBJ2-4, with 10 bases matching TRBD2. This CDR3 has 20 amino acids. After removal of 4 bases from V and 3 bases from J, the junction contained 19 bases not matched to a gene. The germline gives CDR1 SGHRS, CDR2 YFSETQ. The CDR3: CASSDGTSAIWGRGKNIQYF. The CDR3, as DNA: TGCGCCAGCAGCGATGGGACTAGCGCAATATGGGGAAGGGGCAAAAACATTCAGTACTTC.

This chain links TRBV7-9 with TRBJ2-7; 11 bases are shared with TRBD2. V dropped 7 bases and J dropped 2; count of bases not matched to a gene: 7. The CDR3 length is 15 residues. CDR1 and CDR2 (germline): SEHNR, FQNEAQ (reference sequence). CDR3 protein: CASTPGTSGPYEQYF. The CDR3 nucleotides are TGTGCCAGCACCCCCGGGACTAGCGGACCCTACGAGCAGTACTTC.

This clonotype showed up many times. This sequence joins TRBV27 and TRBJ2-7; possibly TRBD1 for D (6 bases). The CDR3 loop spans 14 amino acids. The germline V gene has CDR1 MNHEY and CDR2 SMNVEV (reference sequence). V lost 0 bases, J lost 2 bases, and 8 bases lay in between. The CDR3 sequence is CASSLSWGPYEQYF. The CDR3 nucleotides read TGTGCCAGCAGTTTATCATGGGGGCCCTACGAGCAGTACTTC.

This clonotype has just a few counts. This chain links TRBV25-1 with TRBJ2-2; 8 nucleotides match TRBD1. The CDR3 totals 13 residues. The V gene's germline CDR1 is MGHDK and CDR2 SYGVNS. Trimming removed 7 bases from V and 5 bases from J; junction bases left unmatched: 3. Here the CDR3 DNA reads TGTGCCAGCACTCAGGGGGCGACCGGGGAGCTGTTTTTT. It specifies CASTQGATGELFF.

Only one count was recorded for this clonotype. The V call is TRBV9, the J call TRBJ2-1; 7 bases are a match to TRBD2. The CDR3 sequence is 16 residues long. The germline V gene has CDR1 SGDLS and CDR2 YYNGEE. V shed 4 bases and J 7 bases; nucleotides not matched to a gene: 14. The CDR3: CASSSLGRARNNEQFF. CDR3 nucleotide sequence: TGTGCCAGCAGCTCCCTAGGGAGGGCACGCAATAATGAGCAGTTCTTC.

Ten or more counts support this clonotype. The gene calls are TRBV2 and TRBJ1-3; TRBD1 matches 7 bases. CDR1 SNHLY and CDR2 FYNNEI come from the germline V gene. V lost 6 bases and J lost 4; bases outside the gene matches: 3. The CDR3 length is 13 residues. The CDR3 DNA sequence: TGTGCCAGCAGGGAGGACAGGGGAAACACCATATATTTT. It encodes CASREDRGNTIYF.

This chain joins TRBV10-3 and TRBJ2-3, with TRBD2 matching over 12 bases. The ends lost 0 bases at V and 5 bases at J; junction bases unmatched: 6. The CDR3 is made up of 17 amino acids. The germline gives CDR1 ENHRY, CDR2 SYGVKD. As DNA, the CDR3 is TGTGCCATCAGTGAGTCTCGGCGACTAGCGGGAGTAGATACGCAGTATTTT. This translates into CAISESRRLAGVDTQYF.

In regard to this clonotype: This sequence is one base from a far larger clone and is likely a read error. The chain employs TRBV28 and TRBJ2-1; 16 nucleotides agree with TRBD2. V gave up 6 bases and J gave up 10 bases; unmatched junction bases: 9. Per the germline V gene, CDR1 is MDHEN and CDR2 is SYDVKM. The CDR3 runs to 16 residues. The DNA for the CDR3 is TGTGCCAGCAGGACCGGGACTAGCGGGAGGGAGGACGAGCAGTTCTTC. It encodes CASRTGTSGREDEQFF.

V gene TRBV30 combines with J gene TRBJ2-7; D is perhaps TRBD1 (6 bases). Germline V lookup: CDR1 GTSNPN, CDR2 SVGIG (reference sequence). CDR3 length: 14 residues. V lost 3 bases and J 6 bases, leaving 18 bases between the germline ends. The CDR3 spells CAWSPTGKRSEQYF. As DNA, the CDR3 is TGTGCCTGGAGCCCCACAGGGAAGAGGAGCGAGCAGTACTTC.

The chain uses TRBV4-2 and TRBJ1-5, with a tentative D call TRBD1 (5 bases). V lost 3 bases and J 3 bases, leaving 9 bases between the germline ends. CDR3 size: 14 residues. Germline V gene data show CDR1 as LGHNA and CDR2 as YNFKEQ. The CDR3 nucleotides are TGTGCCAGCAGCCACGGGGGTACCAATCAGCCCCAGCATTTT. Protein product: CASSHGGTNQPQHF.

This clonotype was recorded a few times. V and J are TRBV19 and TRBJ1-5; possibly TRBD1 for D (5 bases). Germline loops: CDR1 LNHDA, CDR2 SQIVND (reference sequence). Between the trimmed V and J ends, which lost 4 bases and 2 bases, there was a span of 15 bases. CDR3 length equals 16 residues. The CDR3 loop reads CASSSGGYSGNQPQHF. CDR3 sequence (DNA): TGTGCCAGTAGTAGTGGGGGGTACTCTGGCAATCAGCCCCAGCATTTT.

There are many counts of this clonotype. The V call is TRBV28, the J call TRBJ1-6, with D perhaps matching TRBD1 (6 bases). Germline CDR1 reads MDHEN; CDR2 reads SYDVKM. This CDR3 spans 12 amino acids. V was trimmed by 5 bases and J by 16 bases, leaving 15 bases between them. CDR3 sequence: CASSHDRFHLHF. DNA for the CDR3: TGTGCCAGCAGTCACGACAGGTTCCATCTCCACTTT.

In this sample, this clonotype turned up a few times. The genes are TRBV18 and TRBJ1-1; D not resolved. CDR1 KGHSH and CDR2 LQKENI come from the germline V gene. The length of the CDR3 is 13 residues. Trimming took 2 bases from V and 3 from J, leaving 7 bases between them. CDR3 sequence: CASSPNSDTEAFF. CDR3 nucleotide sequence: TGTGCCAGCTCACCAAATAGTGACACTGAAGCTTTCTTT.

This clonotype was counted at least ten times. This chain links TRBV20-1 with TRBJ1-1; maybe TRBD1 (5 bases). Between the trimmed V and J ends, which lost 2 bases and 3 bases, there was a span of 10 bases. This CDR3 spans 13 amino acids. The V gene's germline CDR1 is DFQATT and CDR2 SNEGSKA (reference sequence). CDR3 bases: TGCAGTGCTAGATCTCAAGGGGACACTGAAGCTTTCTTT. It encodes CSARSQGDTEAFF.

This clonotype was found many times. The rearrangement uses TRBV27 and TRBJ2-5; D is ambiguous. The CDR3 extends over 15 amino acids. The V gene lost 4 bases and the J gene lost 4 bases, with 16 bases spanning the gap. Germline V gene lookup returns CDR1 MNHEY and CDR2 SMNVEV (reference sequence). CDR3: CASSSRTLRAETQYF. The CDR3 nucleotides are TGTGCCAGCAGTTCCAGGACCCTCCGGGCAGAGACCCAGTACTTC.